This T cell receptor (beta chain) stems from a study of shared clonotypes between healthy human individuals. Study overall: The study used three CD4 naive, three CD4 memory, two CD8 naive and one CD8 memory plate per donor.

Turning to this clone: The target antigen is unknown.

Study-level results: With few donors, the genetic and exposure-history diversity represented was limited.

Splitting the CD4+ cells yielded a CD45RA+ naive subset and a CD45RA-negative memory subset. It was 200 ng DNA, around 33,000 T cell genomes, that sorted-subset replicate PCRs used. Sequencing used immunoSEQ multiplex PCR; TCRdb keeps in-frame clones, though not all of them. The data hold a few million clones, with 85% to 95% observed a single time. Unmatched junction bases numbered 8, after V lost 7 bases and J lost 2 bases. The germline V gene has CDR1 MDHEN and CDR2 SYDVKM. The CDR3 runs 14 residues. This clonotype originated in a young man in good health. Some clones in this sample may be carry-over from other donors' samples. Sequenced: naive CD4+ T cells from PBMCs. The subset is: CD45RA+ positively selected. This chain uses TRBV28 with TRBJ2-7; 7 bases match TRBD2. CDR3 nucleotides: TGTGCCAGCATCTCCCGGGACTACACCTACGAGCAGTACTTC. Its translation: CASISRDYTYEQYF.